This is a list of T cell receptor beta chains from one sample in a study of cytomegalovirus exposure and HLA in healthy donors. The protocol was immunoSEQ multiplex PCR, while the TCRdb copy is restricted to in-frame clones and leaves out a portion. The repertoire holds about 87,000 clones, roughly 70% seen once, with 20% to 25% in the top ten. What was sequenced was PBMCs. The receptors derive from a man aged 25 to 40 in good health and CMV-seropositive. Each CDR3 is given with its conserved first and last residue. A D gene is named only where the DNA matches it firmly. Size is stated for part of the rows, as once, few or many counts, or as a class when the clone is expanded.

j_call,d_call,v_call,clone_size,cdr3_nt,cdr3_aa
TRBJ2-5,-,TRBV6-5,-,TGTGCCAGCATGGAGGGGCACCAAGAGACCCAGTACTTC,CASMEGHQETQYF
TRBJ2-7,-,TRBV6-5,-,TGTGCCAGCAGCATCGGAGGGGATAGCTCCTACGAGCAGTACTTC,CASSIGGDSSYEQYF
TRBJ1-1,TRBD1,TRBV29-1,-,TGCAGCGTGGCGGGGACAGGGTTGAACACTGAAGCTTTCTTT,CSVAGTGLNTEAFF
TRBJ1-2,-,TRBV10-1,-,TGCGCCAGCAGTGCAGGGCCTAGGTATGGCTACACCTTC,CASSAGPRYGYTF
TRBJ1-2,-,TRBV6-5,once,TGTGCCAGCAGTTATTCCTCAGGTGCATATGGCTACCCCTTC,CASSYSSGAYGYPF
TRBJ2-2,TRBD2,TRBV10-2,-,TGCGCCAGCAGTACTAGCGGGGGGACCGGGGAGCTGTTTTTT,CASSTSGGTGELFF
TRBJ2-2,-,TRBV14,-,TGTGCCAGCAGCCACCAGGGTCCGATGATCGGGGAGCTGTTTTTT,CASSHQGPMIGELFF
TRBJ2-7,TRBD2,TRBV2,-,TGTGCCAGCTCCTCATCCGGGACTAGCGGGAGAAGCTACGAGCAGTACTTC,CASSSSGTSGRSYEQYF
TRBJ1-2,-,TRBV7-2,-,TGTGCCAGCAGCTTAGCGAGGAGCTACACCTTC,CASSLARSYTF
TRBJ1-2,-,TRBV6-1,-,TGTGCCAGCAGTGCACAGGGATATGGCTACACCTTC,CASSAQGYGYTF
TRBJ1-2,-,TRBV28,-,TGTGCCAGCAGTTTATATCAGGGAAACTATGGCTACACCTTC,CASSLYQGNYGYTF
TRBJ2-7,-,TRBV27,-,TGTGCCAGCAGCCCCGGTGCAGGTGACTCCTACGAGCAGTACTTC,CASSPGAGDSYEQYF
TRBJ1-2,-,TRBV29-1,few,TGCAGCGTTTCTAACAGGGAGATAGGAGGCTACACCTTC,CSVSNREIGGYTF
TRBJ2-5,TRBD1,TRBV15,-,TGTGCCACCAGCAGACTAGGACAGGGGGGGGACCAAGAGACCCAGTACTTC,CATSRLGQGGDQETQYF
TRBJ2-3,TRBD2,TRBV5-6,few,TGTGCCAGCAGCCTGTTAGCGGGAGGGCGGGGAGATACGCAGTATTTT,CASSLLAGGRGDTQYF
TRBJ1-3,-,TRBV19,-,TGTGCCAATACCCGGGGGGACTCTGGAAACACCATATATTTT,CANTRGDSGNTIYF
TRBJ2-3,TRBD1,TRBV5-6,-,TGTGCCAGCTGCAGGGGGCGGGAAGATACGCAGTATTTT,CASCRGREDTQYF
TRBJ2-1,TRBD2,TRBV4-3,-,TGCGCCAGCAGCCTGGGAGGGGCCAATGAGCAGTTCTTC,CASSLGGANEQFF
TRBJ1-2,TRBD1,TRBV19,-,TGTGCCAGTAGTACCCCCCCGACAGGGGGTAACTATGGCTACACCTTC,CASSTPPTGGNYGYTF
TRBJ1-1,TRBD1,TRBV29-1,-,TGCAGTGGGACAGGGGGTGGGAACACTGAAGCTTTCTTT,CSGTGGGNTEAFF
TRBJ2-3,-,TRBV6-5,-,TGTGCCAGCAAGCGGATAACTAGCACAGATACGCAGTATTTT,CASKRITSTDTQYF
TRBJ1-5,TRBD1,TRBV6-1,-,TGTGCCAGCAGTGGACAGGGCGGGGATCAGCCCCAGCATTTT,CASSGQGGDQPQHF
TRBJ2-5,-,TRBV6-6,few,TGTGCCAGCAGTCCCCATGGCCCCGCGGGGCAAGAGACCCAGTACTTC,CASSPHGPAGQETQYF
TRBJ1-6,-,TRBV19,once,TGTGCCAGTAGTATGGCGGGGATTATGGATTCACCCCTCCACTTT,CASSMAGIMDSPLHF
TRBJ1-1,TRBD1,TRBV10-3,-,TGTGCCATCAGCCCCGGGACAGACCCACAAGTCACTGAAGCTTTCTTT,CAISPGTDPQVTEAFF
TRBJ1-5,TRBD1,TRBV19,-,TGTGCCAGTAGATCAGGGGGCAAAAATCAGCCCCAGCATTTT,CASRSGGKNQPQHF
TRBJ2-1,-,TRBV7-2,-,TGTGCCACCCGGGACTCAGCGGCCCTAGTAGATGAGCAGTTCTTC,CATRDSAALVDEQFF
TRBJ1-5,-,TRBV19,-,TGTGCCAGTATGATAGTGGGCAGCAATCAGCCCCAGCATTTT,CASMIVGSNQPQHF
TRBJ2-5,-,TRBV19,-,TGTGCCAGTAGTCCGCAGGGTAGGGAGACCCAGTACTTC,CASSPQGRETQYF
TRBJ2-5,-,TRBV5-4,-,TGTGCCAGCAGCTTGGGGACAGCACAAGAGACCCAGTACTTC,CASSLGTAQETQYF
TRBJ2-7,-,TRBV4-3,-,TGCGCCAGCAGCCCCCAAGCGGTAGCGGCCCACTACGAGCAGTACTTC,CASSPQAVAAHYEQYF
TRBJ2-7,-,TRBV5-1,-,TGCGCCAGCAGCTTTCAGGCGACCTCCTACGAGCAGTACTTC,CASSFQATSYEQYF
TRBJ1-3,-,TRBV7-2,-,TGTGCCAGCAGCTTAAGCTCGGCGGGGTCCTCTGGAAACACCATATATTTT,CASSLSSAGSSGNTIYF
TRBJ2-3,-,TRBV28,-,TGTGCCAGCAGTTCACCCGGGACTTCGGGCGCAGATACGCAGTATTTT,CASSSPGTSGADTQYF
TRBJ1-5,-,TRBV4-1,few,TGCGCCAGCAGCCAAGAAGACAGTGTACAGCCCCAGCATTTT,CASSQEDSVQPQHF
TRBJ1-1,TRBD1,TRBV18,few,TGTGCCAGCTCACCAAACCTAGACAGGGCCTCTGAAGCTTTCTTT,CASSPNLDRASEAFF
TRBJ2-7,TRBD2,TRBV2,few,TGTGCCAGCAAACCCGGCGGGAGTTCTTACGAGCAGTACTTC,CASKPGGSSYEQYF
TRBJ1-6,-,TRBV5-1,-,TGCGCCAGCAGCTCCGATCCTACAGGGAACAATTCACCCCTCCACTTT,CASSSDPTGNNSPLHF
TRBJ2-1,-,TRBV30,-,TGTGCCTGGAGTGGAGTTACGTATGAGCAGTTCTTC,CAWSGVTYEQFF
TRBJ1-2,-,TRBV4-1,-,TGCGCCAGCAGCCAAGATAGGGGTTATGGCTACACCTTC,CASSQDRGYGYTF
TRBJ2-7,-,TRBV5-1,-,TGCGCCAGCAGCTTGGAGGTTGCCAGGGGCTACGAGCAGTACTTC,CASSLEVARGYEQYF
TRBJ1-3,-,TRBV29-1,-,TGCAGCGTTGACGAGAGCTCTGGAAACACCATATATTTT,CSVDESSGNTIYF
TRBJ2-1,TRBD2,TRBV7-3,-,TGTGCCAGCAGCTCGGGGGGACTAGAATACAATGAGCAGTTCTTC,CASSSGGLEYNEQFF
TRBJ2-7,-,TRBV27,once,TGTGCCAGCAGTCAGGGCTTCGAGCAGTACTTC,CASSQGFEQYF
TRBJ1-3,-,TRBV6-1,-,TGTGCCAGCAGTGAATGGGACACTGGAAACACCATATATTTT,CASSEWDTGNTIYF
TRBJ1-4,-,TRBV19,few,TGTGCCAGTAGTATCGGTGAAAAACTGTTTTTT,CASSIGEKLFF
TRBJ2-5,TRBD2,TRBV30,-,TGTGCCTTTCGGACTAGCAGGGAGACCCAGTACTTC,CAFRTSRETQYF
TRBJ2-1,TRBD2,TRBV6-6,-,TGTGCCAGCAGTAGCCCCTGGGCGGGAGTTAACAATGAGCAGTTCTTC,CASSSPWAGVNNEQFF
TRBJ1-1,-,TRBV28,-,TGTGCCAGCAGTTTATTATCAGATCAGAACACTGAAGCTTTCTTT,CASSLLSDQNTEAFF
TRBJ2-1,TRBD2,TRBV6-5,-,TGTGCCAGCAGCTCAACTAGCGGCTCCTACAATGAGCAGTTCTTC,CASSSTSGSYNEQFF